This T cell receptor (beta chain) was sequenced during a study of regulatory T cells in long-lasting Graves disease. Time point: newly diagnosed GD, antithyroid drugs for less than 3 months. Making the TCR library involved RNA that had been extracted from PBMCs. Guidelines of the American Thyroid Association were used to diagnose Graves' disease. The CDR3 contains 16 residues. V dropped 0 bases and J dropped 5; count of bases not matched to a gene: 9. Germline V lookup: CDR1 LGHDT, CDR2 YNNKEL (reference sequence). Through Arm-PCR of CDR3 regions and iRepertoire HTBI primers, TCR beta libraries were built. TCRdb re-called the multiplex PCR reads with MiXCR, one entry per CDR3 protein. The sample records fewer than 650,000 distinct CDR3 sequences, 15% to 20% being singletons. The same data also contributed to another study, on T cells in Graves' hyperthyroidism and ophthalmopathy. That study reports: Uncontrolled infections, other autoimmune diseases, pregnancy or lactation led to exclusion of patients.

The sample was peripheral blood mononuclear cells (PBMCs), taken at new diagnosis, from a patient treated with antithyroid drugs. The receptor's source is a woman in her 30s with Graves disease. This chain uses TRBV3-1 with TRBJ1-2; 7 nucleotides align to TRBD1. The CDR3 coding sequence is TGTGCCAGCAGCCAAGACGCGGCGGGCAGGGGGTATGGCTACACCTTC. Protein product: CASSQDAAGRGYGYTF. The full variable domain, rest sourced from reference TRBV3-1 and TRBJ1-2, is DTAVSQTPKYLVTQMGNDKSIKCEQNLGHDTMYWYKQDSKKFLKIMFSYNNKELIINETVPNRFSPKSPDKAHLNLHINSLELGDSAVYFCASSQDAAGRGYGYTFGSGTRLTVV.